The 20 T cell receptor beta chains below all came from one sample that was sequenced in a study of blood T cell repertoires in COVID-19. The method was immunoSEQ multiplex PCR; TCRdb's version includes in-frame clones alone and lacks a portion of them. This sample has around 270,000 clones, with more than 75% found just once. Sequenced sample: peripheral blood. The receptors shown here come from a woman aged 55-69 years with COVID-19, enrolled during active disease.

This chain uses TRBV15 with TRBJ1-2; 10 bases are shared with TRBD1. CDR1 is LNHNV and CDR2 is YYDKDF in the germline V gene (reference sequence). This CDR3 is 14 amino acids long. After removal of 1 base from V and 7 bases from J, the junction contained 3 bases not matched to a gene. CDR3 in DNA: TGTGCCACCAGCAGAGTCGGACAGGGGGTTGGCTACACCTTC. Amino acid sequence: CATSRVGQGVGYTF.

This clone appeared a single time. The chain has TRBV7-2 and TRBJ2-7, with a tentative D call TRBD2 (6 bases). The length of the CDR3 is 18 residues. CDR1 and CDR2 (germline): SGHTA, FQGNSA. Trimming left V 4 bases short and J 4 bases short, with 26 bases between. CDR3 residues: CASSSREIGTGVVYEQYF. CDR3 coding DNA: TGTGCCAGCAGCTCAAGGGAGATAGGAACGGGAGTGGTTTACGAGCAGTACTTC.

J is TRBJ1-5 and V is TRBV4-2, with 7 bases that match TRBD1. Germline trimming cut 4 bases from V and 5 bases from J; bases unmatched to any gene: 11. Germline loops: CDR1 LGHNA, CDR2 YNFKEQ. CDR3 length: 16 residues. In nucleotides, the CDR3 is TGTGCCAGCAGCCCTGACTGGGACAGAGGTCATCAGCCCCAGCATTTT. Residues: CASSPDWDRGHQPQHF.

CDR3 region: CASSLGGEREDEQFF. The CDR3 DNA is TGTGCCAGCAGCTTAGGCGGGGAGCGGGAGGACGAACAGTTCTTC. The chain has TRBV11-3 and TRBJ2-1, with TRBD2 matching over 9 bases. Germline loops: CDR1 SGHNT, CDR2 YENEEA. The CDR3 totals 15 residues. After removal of 1 base from V and 13 bases from J, the junction contained 11 bases not matched to a gene.

The chain has TRBV29-1 and TRBJ2-7; 11 nucleotides line up with TRBD1. Germline CDR1 and CDR2: SQVTM and ANQGSEA. Trimming removed 6 bases from V and 7 bases from J; junction bases left unmatched: 8. The CDR3 contains 13 residues. CDR3 amino acids: CSVDGQGAREQYF. In DNA, the CDR3 is TGCAGCGTGGATGGACAGGGGGCCCGGGAGCAGTACTTC.

The V and J genes are TRBV9 and TRBJ1-6; D unresolved. The germline V and J ends were trimmed by 4 bases and 7 bases, with 6 bases remaining between them. This CDR3 has 12 residues. CDR1 and CDR2 (germline): SGDLS, YYNGEE. The CDR3: CASSLGNSPLHF. The CDR3 DNA follows: TGTGCCAGCAGCCTCGGGAATTCACCCCTCCACTTT.

The chain is built from TRBV27 and TRBJ2-1; 7 bases are a match to TRBD2. The germline V gene has CDR1 MNHEY and CDR2 SMNVEV (reference sequence). The CDR3 spans 17 residues. V shed 0 bases, J shed 3 bases, and the junction held 8 bases outside the gene matches. CDR3 bases: TGTGCCAGCAGTTTATCGTCTCGGGACTACGACTACAATGAGCAGTTCTTC. Protein sequence: CASSLSSRDYDYNEQFF.

The V call is TRBV5-4, the J call TRBJ1-4; D is unclear. This CDR3 has 15 amino acids. Between the trimmed V and J ends, which lost 10 bases and 4 bases, there was a span of 20 bases. The germline CDR1 and CDR2 sequences are SGHNT and YYREEE (reference sequence). The CDR3 DNA reads TGTGCCGCCAGTGAGACCCTGGCGGGTAATGAAAAACTGTTTTTT. Amino acids: CAASETLAGNEKLFF.

V and J are TRBV7-8 and TRBJ1-3; 8 nucleotides agree with TRBD1. This CDR3 has 15 amino acids. Germline trimming cut 1 base from V and 2 bases from J; bases unmatched to any gene: 1. Germline CDR1 SGHVS, CDR2 FQNEAQ. For the CDR3, the DNA is TGTGCCAGCAGCTTAGGACAGGGGACTGGAAACACCATATATTTT. It yields the protein CASSLGQGTGNTIYF.

This clone was observed at least ten times. The chain joins TRBV5-1 to TRBJ2-7, with 7 bases lining up with TRBD2. The CDR3 is made up of 14 amino acids. V shed 0 bases and J 7 bases; nucleotides not matched to a gene: 7. Germline lookup yields CDR1 SGHRS and CDR2 YFSETQ. CDR3 in amino acids: CASSLGGGAGEQYF. CDR3 DNA sequence: TGCGCCAGCAGCTTGGGTGGCGGAGCGGGGGAGCAGTACTTC.

Concerning this clone: The junction and the germline gene differ at one end; a read error may be behind it. The rearrangement links TRBV6-5 to TRBJ2-3, with D uncertain. In germline, CDR1 is MNHEY, CDR2 SVGAGI. The CDR3 spans 12 residues. The CDR3 here is CATSRTADTQYF. The DNA of the CDR3 is TGTGCCACCAGTCGTACTGCAGATACGCAGTATTTT.

The chain has TRBV20-1 and TRBJ1-1; no definite D call. Per the germline V gene, CDR1 is DFQATT and CDR2 is SNEGSKA (reference sequence). Trimming took off 7 bases at V and 3 bases at J, with 9 bases between the two ends. The CDR3 has 11 residues. The CDR3, as DNA: TGCAGTGTTCAGATGTACACTGAAGCTTTCTTT. Translated: CSVQMYTEAFF.

The chain employs TRBV7-9 and TRBJ1-2; perhaps TRBD1 as D (5 bases). Trimming took 1 base from V and 6 from J, leaving 21 bases between them. Germline lookup yields CDR1 SEHNR and CDR2 FQNEAQ (reference sequence). The CDR3 spans 17 residues. The CDR3 is CASSLGVREVIVDGYTF. The DNA for the CDR3 is TGTGCCAGCAGCTTAGGGGTCAGGGAGGTTATCGTGGATGGCTACACCTTC. The variable domain in full, with the rest retrieved from reference TRBV7-9 and TRBJ1-2, is DTGVSQNPRHKITKRGQNVTFRCDPISEHNRLYWYRQTLGQGPEFLTYFQNEAQLEKSRLLSDRFSAERPKGSFSTLEIQRTEQGDSAMYLCASSLGVREVIVDGYTFGSGTRLTVV.

This clone was counted between two and nine times. Written as DNA, the CDR3 is TGTGCCAGGCCGGACAGGAACACTGAAGCTTTCTTT. It codes for CARPDRNTEAFF. The J gene is TRBJ1-1, the V gene TRBV6-5, with D possibly TRBD1 on 6 matching bases. V shed 9 bases and J shed 1 base, with 9 bases lying between them. Germline lookup yields CDR1 MNHEY and CDR2 SVGAGI. CDR3 length: 12 residues.

This clone has only a few counts. The V gene is TRBV7-2, the J gene TRBJ2-3; the D gene is possibly TRBD2 (6 bases). The ends were cut back, 5 bases at V and 6 bases at J, with 12 bases in the middle. The CDR3 runs 13 residues. CDR1 is SGHTA and CDR2 is FQGNSA in the germline V gene. The CDR3 loop reads CASSPGLGDTQYF. CDR3 coding DNA: TGTGCCAGCAGCCCGGGACTCGGGGATACGCAGTATTTT.

In nucleotides, the CDR3 is TGTGCCAGCAGTTTATATTACGGAACAGGGTCTGGGGCCAACGTCCTGACTTTC. Its protein is CASSLYYGTGSGANVLTF. The J gene is TRBJ2-6, the V gene TRBV28, with a possible D match to TRBD1 (6 bases). The germline V and J ends were trimmed by 1 base and 1 base, with 14 bases remaining between them. This CDR3 is 18 amino acids long. Germline values: CDR1 MDHEN, CDR2 SYDVKM.

The J gene is TRBJ1-4, the V gene TRBV4-1; D not resolved. The V gene lost 8 bases and the J gene lost 8 bases, with 6 bases spanning the gap. Germline V lookup: CDR1 MGHRA, CDR2 YSYEKL. The CDR3 sequence is 10 residues long. CDR3 residues: CASSSEKLFF. Written as DNA, the CDR3 is TGCGCCAGCTCGAGCGAAAAACTGTTTTTT.

V usage is TRBV5-1 and J usage is TRBJ1-1; no reliable D call. Trimming cost V 0 bases and J 4 bases, with 10 bases left between them. Germline V gene lookup returns CDR1 SGHRS and CDR2 YFSETQ. This CDR3 region has 14 residues. CDR3 in amino acids: CASSLDSSLTEAFF. In DNA form, the CDR3 reads TGCGCCAGCAGCTTGGACAGCTCTCTCACTGAAGCTTTCTTT.

The J gene is TRBJ2-1, the V gene TRBV4-1; D perhaps matches TRBD2 (6 bases). The germline CDR1 and CDR2 sequences are MGHRA and YSYEKL. Trimming took off 1 base at V and 9 bases at J, with 10 bases between the two ends. The CDR3 covers 13 residues. CDR3 nucleotides: TGCGCCAGCAGCCAAGCGGGAGTTGTTGAGCAGTTCTTC. Protein product: CASSQAGVVEQFF.

The V gene is TRBV20-1, the J gene TRBJ1-6; tentative D call: TRBD1 (5 bases). The ends were cut back, 3 bases at V and 5 bases at J, with 11 bases in the middle. Germline assignment: CDR1 DFQATT and CDR2 SNEGSKA (reference sequence). There are 14 residues in the CDR3. In DNA, the CDR3 is TGCAGTGCTAGTGTTGGGGCAGATAATTCACCCCTCCACTTT. Its protein is CSASVGADNSPLHF.